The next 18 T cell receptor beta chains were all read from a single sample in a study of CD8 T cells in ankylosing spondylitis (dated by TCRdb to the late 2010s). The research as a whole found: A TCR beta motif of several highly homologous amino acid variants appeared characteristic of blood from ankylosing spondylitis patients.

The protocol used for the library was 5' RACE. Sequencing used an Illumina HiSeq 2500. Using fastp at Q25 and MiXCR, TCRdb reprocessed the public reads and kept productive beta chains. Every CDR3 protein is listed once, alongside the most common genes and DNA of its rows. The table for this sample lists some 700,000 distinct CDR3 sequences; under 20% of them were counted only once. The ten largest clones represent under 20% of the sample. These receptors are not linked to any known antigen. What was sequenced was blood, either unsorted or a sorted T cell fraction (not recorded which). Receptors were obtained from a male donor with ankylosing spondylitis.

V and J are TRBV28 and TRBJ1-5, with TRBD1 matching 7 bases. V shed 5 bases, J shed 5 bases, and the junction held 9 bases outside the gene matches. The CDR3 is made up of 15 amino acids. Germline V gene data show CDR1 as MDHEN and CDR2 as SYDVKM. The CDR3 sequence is CASSSRQTGHQPQHF. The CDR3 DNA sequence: TGTGCCAGCAGTAGCCGGCAGACAGGGCATCAGCCCCAGCATTTT.

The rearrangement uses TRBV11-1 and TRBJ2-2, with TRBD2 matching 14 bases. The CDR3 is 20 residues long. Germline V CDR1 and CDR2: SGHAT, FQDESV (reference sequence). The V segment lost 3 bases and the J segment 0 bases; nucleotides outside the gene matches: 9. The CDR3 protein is CASSFPGLAGAAANTGELFF. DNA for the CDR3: TGTGCCAGCAGCTTTCCGGGACTAGCGGGAGCGGCTGCGAACACCGGGGAGCTGTTTTTT.

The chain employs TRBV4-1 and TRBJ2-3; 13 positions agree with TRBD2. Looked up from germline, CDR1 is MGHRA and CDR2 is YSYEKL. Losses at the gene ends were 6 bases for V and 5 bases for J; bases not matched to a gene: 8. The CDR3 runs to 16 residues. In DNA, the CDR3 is TGCGCCAGCAGTCGGGGACTAGCGGGATTATTAGATACGCAGTATTTT. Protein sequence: CASSRGLAGLLDTQYF.

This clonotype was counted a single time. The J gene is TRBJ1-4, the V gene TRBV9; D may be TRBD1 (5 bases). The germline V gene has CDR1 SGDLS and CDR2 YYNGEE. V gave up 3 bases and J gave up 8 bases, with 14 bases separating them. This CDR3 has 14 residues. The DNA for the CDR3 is TGTGCCAGCAGCGGGGGCCCCACGAAAGAAAAACTGTTTTTT. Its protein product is CASSGGPTKEKLFF.

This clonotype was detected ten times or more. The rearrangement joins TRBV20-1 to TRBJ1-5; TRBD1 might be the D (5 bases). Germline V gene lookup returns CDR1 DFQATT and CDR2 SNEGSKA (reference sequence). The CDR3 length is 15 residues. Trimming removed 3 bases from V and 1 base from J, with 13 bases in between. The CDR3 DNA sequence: TGCAGTGCTAGGCTGGGCAGGGTAAGCAATCAGCCCCAGCATTTT. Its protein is CSARLGRVSNQPQHF.

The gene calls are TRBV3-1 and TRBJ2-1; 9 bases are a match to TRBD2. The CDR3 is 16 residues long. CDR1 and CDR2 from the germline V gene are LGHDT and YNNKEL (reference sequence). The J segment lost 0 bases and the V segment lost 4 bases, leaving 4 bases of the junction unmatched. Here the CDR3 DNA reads TGTGCCAGCAGCCGAGGTAGCGGGGGCTCCTACAATGAGCAGTTCTTC. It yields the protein CASSRGSGGSYNEQFF.

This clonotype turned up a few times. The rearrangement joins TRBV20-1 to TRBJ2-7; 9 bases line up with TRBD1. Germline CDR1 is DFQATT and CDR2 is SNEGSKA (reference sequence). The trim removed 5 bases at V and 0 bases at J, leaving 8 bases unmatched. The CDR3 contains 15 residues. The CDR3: CSAAFGTGLSYEQYF. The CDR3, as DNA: TGCAGTGCTGCCTTCGGGACAGGGCTCTCCTACGAGCAGTACTTC.

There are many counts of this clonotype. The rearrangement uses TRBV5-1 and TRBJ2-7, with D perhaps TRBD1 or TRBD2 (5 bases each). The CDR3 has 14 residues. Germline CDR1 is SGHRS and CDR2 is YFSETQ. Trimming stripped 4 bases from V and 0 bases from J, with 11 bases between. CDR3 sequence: CASSLGDLSYEQYF. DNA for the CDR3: TGCGCCAGCAGCCTGGGGGACCTCTCCTACGAGCAGTACTTC.

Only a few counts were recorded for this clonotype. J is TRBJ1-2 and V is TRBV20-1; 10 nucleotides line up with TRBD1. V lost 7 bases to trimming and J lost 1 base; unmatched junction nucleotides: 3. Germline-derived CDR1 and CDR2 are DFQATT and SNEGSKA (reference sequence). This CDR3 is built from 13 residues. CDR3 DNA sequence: TGCAGTGTTCGGACAGGGGGTAACTATGGCTACACCTTC. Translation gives CSVRTGGNYGYTF.

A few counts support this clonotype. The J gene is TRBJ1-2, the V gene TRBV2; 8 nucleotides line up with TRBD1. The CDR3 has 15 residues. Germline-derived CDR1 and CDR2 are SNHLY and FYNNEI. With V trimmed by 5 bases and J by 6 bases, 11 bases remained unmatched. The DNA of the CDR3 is TGTGCCAGCAGTAGGACAGGGCCCAACCGTGATGGCTACACCTTC. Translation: CASSRTGPNRDGYTF.

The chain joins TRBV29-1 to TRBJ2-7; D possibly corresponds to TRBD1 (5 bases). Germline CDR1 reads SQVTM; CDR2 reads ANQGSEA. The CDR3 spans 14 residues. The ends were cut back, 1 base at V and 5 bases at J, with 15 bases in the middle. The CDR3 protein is CSVEAEGEWDEQYF. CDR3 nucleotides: TGCAGCGTTGAAGCGGAAGGGGAATGGGACGAGCAGTACTTC.

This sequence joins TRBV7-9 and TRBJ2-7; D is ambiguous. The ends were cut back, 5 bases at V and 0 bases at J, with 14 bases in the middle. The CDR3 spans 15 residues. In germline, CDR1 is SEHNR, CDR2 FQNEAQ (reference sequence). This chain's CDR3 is CASSVGVGNSYEQYF. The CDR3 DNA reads TGTGCCAGCAGCGTTGGGGTAGGGAACTCCTACGAGCAGTACTTC.

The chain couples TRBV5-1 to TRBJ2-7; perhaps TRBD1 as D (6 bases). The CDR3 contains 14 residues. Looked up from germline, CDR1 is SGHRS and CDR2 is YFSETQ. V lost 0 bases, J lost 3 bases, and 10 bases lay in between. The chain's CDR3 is CASSLGDTFYEQYF. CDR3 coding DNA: TGCGCCAGCAGCTTGGGGGACACCTTCTACGAGCAGTACTTC.

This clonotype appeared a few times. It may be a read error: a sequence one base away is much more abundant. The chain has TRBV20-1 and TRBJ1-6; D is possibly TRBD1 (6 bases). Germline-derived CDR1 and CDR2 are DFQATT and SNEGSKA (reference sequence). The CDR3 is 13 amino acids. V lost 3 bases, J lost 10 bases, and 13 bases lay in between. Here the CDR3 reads CSARGQGKSPLHF. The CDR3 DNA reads TGCAGTGCTAGGGGGCAGGGGAAGTCACCCCTCCACTTT.

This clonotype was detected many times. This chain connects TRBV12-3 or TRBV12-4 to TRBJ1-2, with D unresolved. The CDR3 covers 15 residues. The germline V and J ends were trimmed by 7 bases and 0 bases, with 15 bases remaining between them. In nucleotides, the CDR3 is TGTGCCAGCACCCTAGCGGGGAACCCTAACTATGGCTACACCTTC. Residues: CASTLAGNPNYGYTF.

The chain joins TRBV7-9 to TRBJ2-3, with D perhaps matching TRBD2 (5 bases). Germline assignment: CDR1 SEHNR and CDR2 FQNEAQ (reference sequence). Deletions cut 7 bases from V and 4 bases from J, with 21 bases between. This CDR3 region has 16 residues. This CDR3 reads CASTFLRGPFSDTQYF. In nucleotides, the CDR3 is TGTGCCAGCACCTTTTTGAGAGGGCCGTTTTCAGATACGCAGTATTTT.

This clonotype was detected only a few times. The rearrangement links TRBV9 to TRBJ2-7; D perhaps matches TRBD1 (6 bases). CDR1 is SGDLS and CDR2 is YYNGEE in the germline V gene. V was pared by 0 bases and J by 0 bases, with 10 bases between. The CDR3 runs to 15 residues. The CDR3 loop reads CASSVGTGRSYEQYF. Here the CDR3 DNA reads TGTGCCAGCAGCGTAGGTACAGGGCGCTCCTACGAGCAGTACTTC.

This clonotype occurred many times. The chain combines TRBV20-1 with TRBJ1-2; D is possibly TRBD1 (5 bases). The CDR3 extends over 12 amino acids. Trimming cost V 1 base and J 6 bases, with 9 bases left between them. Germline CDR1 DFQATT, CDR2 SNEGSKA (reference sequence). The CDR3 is CSARGQYDGYTF. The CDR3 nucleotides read TGCAGTGCTAGAGGACAGTACGATGGCTACACCTTC.